These T cell receptor beta chains were read from a single sample in a study of T-cell reconstitution after alpha-beta-depleted transplantation in children. A single record per CDR3 protein comes from TCRdb applying MiXCR to the PCR reads. The sample shows some 530,000 distinct CDR3 sequences, roughly an eighth of them seen only once. Material: PBMCs from the stem cell graft donor, obtained from the stem cell graft. The receptor source for this set is a human donor who donated a stem cell graft to a child with combined immunodeficiency. Each CDR3 is given with its conserved first and last residue. Fields, in order: D gene, clone size, V gene, J gene, CDR3 length, CDR3 DNA, CDR3 protein. D genes are given only for firm matches. Clone size is not always given. Where it is, it says once, few, many or a class for expanded clones.

d_gene: -
abundance: few
v_gene: TRBV27
j_gene: TRBJ1-5
len: 14
CDR3nt: TGTGCCAGCAGTTTATCGGGACGGGATCAGCCCCAGCATTTT
CDR3aa: CASSLSGRDQPQHF

d_gene: TRBD2
abundance: -
v_gene: TRBV29-1
j_gene: TRBJ2-2
len: 17
CDR3nt: TGCAGCGTTGTTGGGCTAGCGGGGGGGCAGAACACCGGGGAGCTGTTTTTT
CDR3aa: CSVVGLAGGQNTGELFF

d_gene: TRBD2
abundance: -
v_gene: TRBV27
j_gene: TRBJ2-1
len: 15
CDR3nt: TGTGCCAGCAGTTTATGGCCTAGCGGATACAATGAGCAGTTCTTC
CDR3aa: CASSLWPSGYNEQFF

d_gene: -
abundance: few
v_gene: TRBV7-8
j_gene: TRBJ2-2
len: 16
CDR3nt: TGTGCCAGCAGCCTCCATGTTGGAGTAAGGACCGGGGAGCTGTTTTTT
CDR3aa: CASSLHVGVRTGELFF

d_gene: -
abundance: many
v_gene: TRBV11-2
j_gene: TRBJ2-7
len: 15
CDR3nt: TGTGCCAGCAGCTGGAAGGGCGGGGACTCCTACGAGCAGTACTTC
CDR3aa: CASSWKGGDSYEQYF

d_gene: -
abundance: -
v_gene: TRBV12-5
j_gene: TRBJ1-1
len: 13
CDR3nt: TGTGCTACAGGGTTGCTCGGGAACACTGAAGCTTTCTTT
CDR3aa: CATGLLGNTEAFF

d_gene: -
abundance: few
v_gene: TRBV3-1
j_gene: TRBJ2-7
len: 14
CDR3nt: TGTGCCAGCAGCCAAGGTCCTTTGGCCTACGGGCAGTACTTC
CDR3aa: CASSQGPLAYGQYF

d_gene: TRBD2
abundance: few
v_gene: TRBV7-2
j_gene: TRBJ2-2
len: 15
CDR3nt: TGTGCCAGCAGCCGCGGGAGGACCAACACCGGGGAGCTGTTTTTT
CDR3aa: CASSRGRTNTGELFF

d_gene: TRBD1
abundance: -
v_gene: TRBV6-2/TRBV6-3
j_gene: TRBJ2-7
len: 15
CDR3nt: TGTGCCAGCAGTTACTCGACAGGGGATTCGGACGAGCAGTACTTC
CDR3aa: CASSYSTGDSDEQYF

d_gene: -
abundance: many
v_gene: TRBV11-3
j_gene: TRBJ1-2
len: 18
CDR3nt: TGTGCCAGCAGCTTAGTACGCCCGGGACCTTCCTTCCTCTATGGCTACACCTTC
CDR3aa: CASSLVRPGPSFLYGYTF

d_gene: -
abundance: -
v_gene: TRBV7-9
j_gene: TRBJ2-7
len: 13
CDR3nt: TGTGCCAGCAGAGCGGGTCGACCCTACGAGCAGTACTTC
CDR3aa: CASRAGRPYEQYF

d_gene: -
abundance: few
v_gene: TRBV19
j_gene: TRBJ2-3
len: 17
CDR3nt: TGTGCCAGTAGTATAGATCGGCAGGTCCTGCCCACAGATACGCAGTATTTT
CDR3aa: CASSIDRQVLPTDTQYF

d_gene: -
abundance: many
v_gene: TRBV6-4
j_gene: TRBJ2-2
len: 14
CDR3nt: TGTGCCAGCAGCATGACCACCTTCACCGGGGAGCTGTTTTTT
CDR3aa: CASSMTTFTGELFF

d_gene: TRBD1
abundance: -
v_gene: TRBV27
j_gene: TRBJ2-1
len: 15
CDR3nt: TGTGCCAGCACGGGACAGGGGGAAATCTACAATGAGCAGTTCTTC
CDR3aa: CASTGQGEIYNEQFF

d_gene: -
abundance: -
v_gene: TRBV12-3/TRBV12-4
j_gene: TRBJ1-2
len: 15
CDR3nt: TGTGCCAGCAGTCTCCCTCGGGGGAGTACATTGGGCTACACCTTC
CDR3aa: CASSLPRGSTLGYTF

d_gene: TRBD1
abundance: -
v_gene: TRBV10-2
j_gene: TRBJ2-7
len: 15
CDR3nt: TGCGCCACCCAAGAACTACAGGGGCCCCTCTACGAGCAGTACTTC
CDR3aa: CATQELQGPLYEQYF

d_gene: -
abundance: few
v_gene: TRBV6-1
j_gene: TRBJ1-6
len: 14
CDR3nt: TGTGCCAGCATCCTCGGGGGCTATAATTCACCCCTCCACTTT
CDR3aa: CASILGGYNSPLHF

d_gene: TRBD2
abundance: few
v_gene: TRBV27
j_gene: TRBJ2-7
len: 15
CDR3nt: TGTGCCAGCAGGGTTGGCGGGAGTACCGTCGACGAGCAGTACTTC
CDR3aa: CASRVGGSTVDEQYF

d_gene: TRBD2
abundance: -
v_gene: TRBV30
j_gene: TRBJ2-5
len: 14
CDR3nt: TGTGCCTGGAGCCGACTAGCGGTCCAAGAGACCCAGTACTTC
CDR3aa: CAWSRLAVQETQYF

d_gene: TRBD2
abundance: -
v_gene: TRBV18
j_gene: TRBJ2-7
len: 14
CDR3nt: TGTGCCAGCTCTCCATCGGGACTAGCGGGCGAGCAGTACTTC
CDR3aa: CASSPSGLAGEQYF

d_gene: -
abundance: -
v_gene: TRBV29-1
j_gene: TRBJ2-1
len: 16
CDR3nt: TGCAGCGTTGAATTGGCAGGGCTTGGGCGATACAATGAGCAGTTCTTC
CDR3aa: CSVELAGLGRYNEQFF

d_gene: -
abundance: -
v_gene: TRBV18
j_gene: TRBJ2-3
len: 14
CDR3nt: TGTGCCAGCTCACCAGCGCGGGTGGCAGATACGCAGTATTTT
CDR3aa: CASSPARVADTQYF

d_gene: -
abundance: -
v_gene: TRBV25-1
j_gene: TRBJ2-7
len: 13
CDR3nt: TGTGCCAGCAGTGATAACCCAGGGCGCGAGCAGTACTTC
CDR3aa: CASSDNPGREQYF

d_gene: -
abundance: many
v_gene: TRBV24-1
j_gene: TRBJ2-2
len: 14
CDR3nt: TGTGCCACCAGTAGCGGTATGGACACCGGGGAGCTGTTTTTT
CDR3aa: CATSSGMDTGELFF

d_gene: -
abundance: few
v_gene: TRBV12-3/TRBV12-4
j_gene: TRBJ2-3
len: 15
CDR3nt: TGTGCCAGCAGCATACAGGGAGGGAGCACAGATACGCAGTATTTT
CDR3aa: CASSIQGGSTDTQYF

d_gene: -
abundance: -
v_gene: TRBV6-5
j_gene: TRBJ2-7
len: 13
CDR3nt: TGTGCCAGCAGTTATCGACCTTTGGGCGAGCAGTACTTC
CDR3aa: CASSYRPLGEQYF

d_gene: -
abundance: few
v_gene: TRBV6-5
j_gene: TRBJ1-5
len: 16
CDR3nt: TGTGCCAGCAGTTACGAGGAGACGGATAGCAATCAGCCCCAGCATTTT
CDR3aa: CASSYEETDSNQPQHF

d_gene: -
abundance: many
v_gene: TRBV12-3/TRBV12-4
j_gene: TRBJ2-2
len: 13
CDR3nt: TGTGCCAGCAGTTTACCCGGGACCGGGGAGCTGTTTTTT
CDR3aa: CASSLPGTGELFF

d_gene: TRBD2
abundance: many
v_gene: TRBV12-3/TRBV12-4
j_gene: TRBJ2-5
len: 16
CDR3nt: TGTGCCAGCAGTACCTGGACTAGCGGGGGACGGGAGACCCAGTACTTC
CDR3aa: CASSTWTSGGRETQYF

d_gene: -
abundance: -
v_gene: TRBV24-1
j_gene: TRBJ1-2
len: 14
CDR3nt: TGTGCCACCAGTGGTAGGCGGGGGATTGATGGCTACACCTTC
CDR3aa: CATSGRRGIDGYTF

d_gene: -
abundance: -
v_gene: TRBV12-3/TRBV12-4
j_gene: TRBJ1-1
len: 14
CDR3nt: TGTGCCAGCAGTCCGTCCTACATGGGGACTGAAGCTTTCTTT
CDR3aa: CASSPSYMGTEAFF

d_gene: -
abundance: many
v_gene: TRBV24-1
j_gene: TRBJ2-7
len: 12
CDR3nt: TGTGCCACCAGTGATCCAGGACTGGAGCAGTACTTC
CDR3aa: CATSDPGLEQYF

d_gene: TRBD1
abundance: few
v_gene: TRBV29-1
j_gene: TRBJ2-5
len: 15
CDR3nt: TGCAGCGTTGGCGAGCTGGGACAGGGTGGAGAGACCCAGTACTTC
CDR3aa: CSVGELGQGGETQYF

d_gene: TRBD1
abundance: few
v_gene: TRBV6-1
j_gene: TRBJ1-1
len: 14
CDR3nt: TGTGCCAGCAAGGGCAGGGGGCGGGACACTGAAGCTTTCTTT
CDR3aa: CASKGRGRDTEAFF

d_gene: TRBD2
abundance: few
v_gene: TRBV10-3
j_gene: TRBJ2-1
len: 17
CDR3nt: TGTTCCGGGGGCGGTGGGACTAGCGGGGGGCCCAGAAATGAGCAGTTCTTC
CDR3aa: CSGGGGTSGGPRNEQFF

d_gene: -
abundance: -
v_gene: TRBV6-2/TRBV6-3
j_gene: TRBJ2-1
len: 12
CDR3nt: TGTGCCAGCACGGACTTGTACAATGAGCAGTTCTTC
CDR3aa: CASTDLYNEQFF

d_gene: -
abundance: -
v_gene: TRBV7-2
j_gene: TRBJ1-2
len: 14
CDR3nt: TGTGCCAGCAGCTCGGGTTCTCTGGGCATTGGCTACACCTTC
CDR3aa: CASSSGSLGIGYTF

d_gene: -
abundance: many
v_gene: TRBV7-2
j_gene: TRBJ2-1
len: 13
CDR3nt: TGTGCCAGCAGCAGAGGAGGGCACTATGAGCAGTTCTTC
CDR3aa: CASSRGGHYEQFF

d_gene: TRBD2
abundance: -
v_gene: TRBV7-2
j_gene: TRBJ2-5
len: 15
CDR3nt: TGTGCCAGCAGCTTGGATAGCGGGGTTCGGGGGACCCAGTACTTC
CDR3aa: CASSLDSGVRGTQYF

d_gene: -
abundance: few
v_gene: TRBV27
j_gene: TRBJ2-7
len: 13
CDR3nt: TGTGCCAGCAGGGGCAGGGTGTTACACGAGCAGTACTTC
CDR3aa: CASRGRVLHEQYF